The 14 T cell receptor beta chains in this list originate from one sample, sequenced in a study of T cells in Graves' hyperthyroidism and ophthalmopathy (dated by TCRdb to between 2018 and 2020). Library method: multiplex PCR. The data were produced on an Illumina HiSeq 2000. TCR beta CDR3 regions were amplified from RNA transcripts. The first round of RT-PCR for the TCR CDR3 was performed with the HTBI primer set and the Qiagen OneStep RT-PCR kit. The public reads were reprocessed in TCRdb via fastp at Q25 and MiXCR, keeping in-frame beta chains. For every CDR3 protein sequence, its rows merge into one entry that carries the most common genes and DNA. The sample table lists nearly 750,000 distinct CDR3 sequences, about a third of them with a count of one. Less than 40% of the sample is held by the ten biggest clonotypes. The specimen sequenced was blood. The receptor source for this set is a woman aged 35 to 49 with Graves' hyperthyroidism.

The chain employs TRBV4-1 and TRBJ1-1; tentative D call: TRBD1 (5 bases). Germline V CDR1 and CDR2: MGHRA, YSYEKL. V lost 4 bases, J lost 5 bases, and 14 bases lay in between. This CDR3 region has 14 residues. The CDR3 loop is CASSPRAGLTEAFF. In DNA, the CDR3 is TGCGCCAGCAGCCCTCGGGCAGGGCTGACTGAAGCTTTCTTT.

This clonotype was found a few times. The chain carries TRBV7-9 and TRBJ1-2, with D unclear. The CDR3 has 10 amino acids. V lost 9 bases, J lost 6 bases, and 8 bases lay in between. The germline CDR1 and CDR2 sequences are SEHNR and FQNEAQ (reference sequence). The CDR3 DNA sequence: TGTGCCAGACCCCGGGATGGCTACACCTTC. Translating it yields CARPRDGYTF.

This clonotype was seen at least ten times. This sequence joins TRBV20-1 and TRBJ1-6, with D unresolved. The V gene lost 3 bases and the J gene lost 0 bases, with 9 bases spanning the gap. This CDR3 is built from 15 residues. CDR1 DFQATT and CDR2 SNEGSKA come from the germline V gene (reference sequence). CDR3 amino acids: CSARGESSYNSPLHF. The CDR3 DNA follows: TGCAGTGCTAGGGGCGAAAGCTCCTATAATTCACCCCTCCACTTT.

As concerns this clonotype: Since a much larger clone is just one base distant, this may be a read error. The chain has TRBV2 and TRBJ2-7; a weak D match, TRBD2 (5 bases). V was trimmed by 6 bases and J by 3 bases, leaving 9 bases between them. This CDR3 comprises 12 residues. From germline, CDR1 is SNHLY and CDR2 FYNNEI. CDR3 region: CASRGRDYEQYF. The CDR3 DNA reads TGTGCCAGCAGGGGCCGGGACTACGAGCAGTACTTC.

There are a few counts of this clonotype. This chain links TRBV6-6 with TRBJ1-2; D not certain. CDR3 length equals 15 residues. With 0 bases removed from V and 7 bases from J, the gap between germline ends came to 15 bases. Germline lookup yields CDR1 MNHNY and CDR2 SVGAGI (reference sequence). The CDR3 protein is CASSYSKGRFGGYTF. CDR3 in DNA: TGTGCCAGCAGTTACTCGAAGGGCAGGTTTGGTGGCTACACCTTC.

This clonotype came up a few times. The chain recombines TRBV6-5 with TRBJ1-6; D is undetermined. CDR1 is MNHEY, CDR2 SVGAGI, per germline. CDR3 size: 14 residues. V lost 5 bases and J 4 bases, leaving 9 bases between the germline ends. CDR3 nucleotide sequence: TGTGCCAGCAGTGAATTGGCGTATAATTCACCCCTCCACTTT. Its translation is CASSELAYNSPLHF.

This clonotype was counted many times. The rearrangement uses TRBV29-1 and TRBJ1-2, with TRBD1 matching 7 bases. This CDR3 contains 14 residues. Germline CDR1 and CDR2: SQVTM and ANQGSEA. V lost 5 bases and J lost 3; bases outside the gene matches: 9. As DNA, the CDR3 is TGCAGCGTTATCCCCCCCGGACAGGACTATGGCTACACCTTC. Its protein product is CSVIPPGQDYGYTF.

Only one count was recorded for this clonotype. The chain couples TRBV29-1 to TRBJ2-7; TRBD1 aligns across 9 bases. Germline lookup yields CDR1 SQVTM and CDR2 ANQGSEA. V trimming: 3 bases; J trimming: 2 bases; junction bases outside the gene matches: 14. The CDR3 extends over 17 amino acids. The CDR3 DNA reads TGCAGCGTTGACGGTAGCAGCAGGGGACAGGGTACCTACGAGCAGTACTTC. As protein: CSVDGSSRGQGTYEQYF.

The chain carries TRBV7-2 and TRBJ2-5, with D tentatively TRBD1 or TRBD2 (6 bases each). Germline-derived CDR1 and CDR2 are SGHTA and FQGNSA. The CDR3 runs to 14 residues. V was cut by 1 base and J by 4 bases, with 10 bases left in between. In DNA form, the CDR3 reads TGTGCCAGCAGCTTAGAGGGGGAGGCAGAGACCCAGTACTTC. This sequence encodes CASSLEGEAETQYF. The variable domain in full, completed from reference TRBV7-2 and TRBJ2-5, reads GAGVSQSPSNKVTEKGKDVELRCDPISGHTALYWYRQSLGQGLEFLIYFQGNSAPDKSGLPSDRFSAERTGGSVSTLTIQRTQQEDSAVYLCASSLEGEAETQYFGPGTRLLVL.

This clonotype was picked up a small number of times. CDR3 in amino acids: CAISLQGSGNEQFF. CDR3 sequence (DNA): TGTGCCATCAGCCTACAGGGTTCCGGCAATGAGCAGTTCTTC. This chain links TRBV24-1 with TRBJ2-7, with a weak D call TRBD1 (6 bases). The J call may be faulty, since TRBJ2-1 better matches the DNA end. From germline, CDR1 is KGHDR and CDR2 SFDVKD. The CDR3 contains 14 residues.

A remark on this clonotype: One base away lies a much larger clone, so this may be a sequencing read error. The chain is built from TRBV29-1 and TRBJ1-5; D is possibly TRBD1 (6 bases). Trimming left V 6 bases short and J 0 bases short, with 12 bases between. The CDR3 consists of 14 residues. CDR1 SQVTM and CDR2 ANQGSEA come from the germline V gene. The DNA for the CDR3 is TGCAGCGTAGCAGGGGCAAATAGCAATCAGCCCCAGCATTTT. Its protein is CSVAGANSNQPQHF.

This clonotype was picked up many times. The J gene is TRBJ2-7, the V gene TRBV10-3; tentative D call: TRBD1 (5 bases). Trimming pared 2 bases from V and 2 bases from J, leaving 10 bases between. CDR1 is ENHRY and CDR2 is SYGVKD in the germline V gene. The CDR3 is made up of 14 amino acids. The CDR3 loop is CAISETTVAYEQYF. The CDR3 DNA reads TGTGCCATCAGTGAGACGACAGTAGCCTACGAGCAGTACTTC.

J is TRBJ2-7 and V is TRBV5-1; TRBD2 matches 11 bases. Germline V gene data show CDR1 as SGHRS and CDR2 as YFSETQ. The CDR3 consists of 14 residues. With 8 bases clipped from V and 1 base from J, the junction kept 5 bases outside the gene matches. DNA for the CDR3: TGCGCCAGTAATCTAGCGGGAGGTTCCTACGAGCAGTACTTC. It yields the protein CASNLAGGSYEQYF.

This clonotype has more than one count but fewer than ten. The chain joins TRBV6-5 to TRBJ1-1; 7 nucleotides agree with TRBD1. Germline loops: CDR1 MNHEY, CDR2 SVGAGI. With 1 base clipped from V and 7 bases from J, the junction kept 12 bases outside the gene matches. The CDR3 is 16 residues long. The chain's CDR3 is CASSYFTGQATIEAFF. For the CDR3, the DNA is TGTGCCAGCAGTTACTTTACAGGACAGGCCACCATTGAAGCTTTCTTT.